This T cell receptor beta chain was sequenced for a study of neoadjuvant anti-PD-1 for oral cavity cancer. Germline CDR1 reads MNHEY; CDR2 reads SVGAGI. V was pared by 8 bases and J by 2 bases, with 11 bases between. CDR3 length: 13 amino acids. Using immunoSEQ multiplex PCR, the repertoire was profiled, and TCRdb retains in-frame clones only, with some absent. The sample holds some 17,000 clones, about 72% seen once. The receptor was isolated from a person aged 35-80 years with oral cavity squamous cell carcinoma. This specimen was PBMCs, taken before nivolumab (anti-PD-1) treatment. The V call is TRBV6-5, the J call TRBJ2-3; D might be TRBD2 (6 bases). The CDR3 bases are TGTGCCAGCCGGGACTCCCCCACAGATACGCAGTATTTT. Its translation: CASRDSPTDTQYF.